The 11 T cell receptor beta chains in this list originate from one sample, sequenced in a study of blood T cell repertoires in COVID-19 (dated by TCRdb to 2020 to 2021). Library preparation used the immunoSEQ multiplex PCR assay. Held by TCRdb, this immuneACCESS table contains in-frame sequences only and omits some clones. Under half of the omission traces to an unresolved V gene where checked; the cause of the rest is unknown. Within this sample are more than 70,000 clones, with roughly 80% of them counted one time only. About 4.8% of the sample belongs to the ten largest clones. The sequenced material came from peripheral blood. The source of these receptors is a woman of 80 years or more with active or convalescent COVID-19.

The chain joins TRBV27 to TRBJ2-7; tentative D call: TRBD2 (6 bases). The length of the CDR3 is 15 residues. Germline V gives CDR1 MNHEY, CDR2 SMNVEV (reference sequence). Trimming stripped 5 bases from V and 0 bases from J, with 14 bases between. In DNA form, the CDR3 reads TGTGCCAGCAGTCCCCGTCGGGGGAACTCCTACGAGCAGTACTTC. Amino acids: CASSPRRGNSYEQYF.

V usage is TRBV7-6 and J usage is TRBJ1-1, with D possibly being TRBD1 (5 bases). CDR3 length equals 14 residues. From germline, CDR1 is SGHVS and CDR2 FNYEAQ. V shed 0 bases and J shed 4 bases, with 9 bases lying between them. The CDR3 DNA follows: TGTGCCAGCAGCTTAGCGGCAGGGTCCACTGAAGCTTTCTTT. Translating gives CASSLAAGSTEAFF. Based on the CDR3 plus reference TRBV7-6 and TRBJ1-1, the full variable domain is GAGVSQSPRYKVTKRGQDVALRCDPISGHVSLYWYRQALGQGPEFLTYFNYEAQQDKSGLPNDRFSAERPEGSISTLTIQRTEQRDSAMYRCASSLAAGSTEAFFGQGTRLTVV.

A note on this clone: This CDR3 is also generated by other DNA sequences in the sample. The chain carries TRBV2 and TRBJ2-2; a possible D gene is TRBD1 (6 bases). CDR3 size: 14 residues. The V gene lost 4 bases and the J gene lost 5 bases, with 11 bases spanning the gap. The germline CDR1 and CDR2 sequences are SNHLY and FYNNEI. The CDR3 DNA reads TGTGCCAGCAGTGCAACAGGGCAAACCGGGGAGCTGTTTTTT. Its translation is CASSATGQTGELFF.

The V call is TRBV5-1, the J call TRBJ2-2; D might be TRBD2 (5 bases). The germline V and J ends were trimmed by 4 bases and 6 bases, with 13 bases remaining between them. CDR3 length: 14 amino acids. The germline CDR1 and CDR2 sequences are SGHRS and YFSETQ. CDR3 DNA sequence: TGCGCCAGCAGCCGGGATCTAGCTGCCGGGGAGCTGTTTTTT. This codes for CASSRDLAAGELFF.

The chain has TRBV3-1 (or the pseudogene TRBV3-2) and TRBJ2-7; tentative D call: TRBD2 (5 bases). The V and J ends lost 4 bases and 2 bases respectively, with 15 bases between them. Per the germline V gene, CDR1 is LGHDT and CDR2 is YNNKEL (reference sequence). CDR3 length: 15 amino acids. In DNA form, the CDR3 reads TGTGCCAGCAGCCCCCCGGCGGGTACTACCTACGAGCAGTACTTC. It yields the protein CASSPPAGTTYEQYF.

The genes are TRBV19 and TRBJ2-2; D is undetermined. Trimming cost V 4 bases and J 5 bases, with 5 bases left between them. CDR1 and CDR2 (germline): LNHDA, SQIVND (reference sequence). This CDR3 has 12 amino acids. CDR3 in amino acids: CASSKRTGELFF. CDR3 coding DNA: TGTGCCAGTAGTAAGAGGACCGGGGAGCTGTTTTTT.

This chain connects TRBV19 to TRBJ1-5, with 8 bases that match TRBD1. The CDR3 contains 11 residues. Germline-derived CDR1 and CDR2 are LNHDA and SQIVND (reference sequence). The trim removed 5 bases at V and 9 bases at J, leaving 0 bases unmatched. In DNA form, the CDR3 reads TGTGCCAGTAGTGGACAGGGGCCCCAGCATTTT. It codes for CASSGQGPQHF.

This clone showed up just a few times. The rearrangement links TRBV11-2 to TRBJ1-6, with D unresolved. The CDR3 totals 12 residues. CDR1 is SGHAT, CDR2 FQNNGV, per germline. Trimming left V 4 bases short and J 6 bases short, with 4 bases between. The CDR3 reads CASSSVNSPLHF. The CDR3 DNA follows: TGTGCCAGCAGCTCGGTTAATTCACCCCTCCACTTT.

The CDR3 region has the DNA TGTGCCAGCAGATTGGAGCGCTCCTATAATTCACCCCTCCACTTT. Encoded protein: CASRLERSYNSPLHF. This chain joins TRBV6-6 and TRBJ1-6, with unresolved D. V dropped 6 bases and J dropped 0 bases, with 9 bases sitting between them. Germline values: CDR1 MNHNY, CDR2 SVGAGI (reference sequence). The CDR3 runs 15 residues.

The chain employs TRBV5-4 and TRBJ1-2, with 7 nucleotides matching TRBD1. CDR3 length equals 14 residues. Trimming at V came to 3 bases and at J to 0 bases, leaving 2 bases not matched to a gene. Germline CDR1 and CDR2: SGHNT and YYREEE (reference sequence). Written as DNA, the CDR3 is TGTGCCAGCAGCTACAGGGGTGCTAACTATGGCTACACCTTC. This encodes CASSYRGANYGYTF.

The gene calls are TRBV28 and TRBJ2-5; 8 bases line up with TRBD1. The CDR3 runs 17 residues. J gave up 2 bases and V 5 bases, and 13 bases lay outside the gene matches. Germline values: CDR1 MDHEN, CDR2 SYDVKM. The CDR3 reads CASSTFWTGSKQETQYF. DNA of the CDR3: TGTGCCAGCAGTACATTCTGGACAGGGTCCAAACAAGAGACCCAGTACTTC.